This T cell receptor beta chain was captured by sequencing in a study of blood T cell repertoires in COVID-19 (dated by TCRdb to the early 2020s). The study in broad terms: Collaborator samples came from the United States, Italy and Spain and covered acute and convalescent phases of COVID-19. The material from the prospective study consisted of cDNA or gDNA derived from T cells, B-cell-depleted T cells, or PBMCs. Deeply sampled blood TCRbeta repertoires from subjects exposed to, actively infected with, or recovered from COVID-19 were included in the dataset. The repertoires were released in a freely available public database meant as a resource for research on the immune response to SARS-CoV-2. The samples were drawn from two sources: the first 160 participants of the ongoing ImmuneRACE study, and 1,000 to 1,500 subjects contributed by 6 global collaborators. A de-identified subject ID, COVID-19 status, age in years and sex were almost always included in the sample metadata. HLA class I and class II types, where available, came from metadata supplied by the sample provider rather than from assay-based typing. The paper as a whole reports these results and caveats: How much clinical and demographic metadata was included differed by source and by participant, and the metadata was provided uncurated.

The collaborating institutions used their own protocols to collect whole blood in K2EDTA tubes. For TCRbeta analysis, collaborator samples were shipped as frozen whole blood, as isolated PBMCs, or as DNA extracted from either sample type. TCRbeta CDR3 regions were amplified from genomic DNA by means of the immunoSEQ Assay, a bias-controlled multiplex PCR. Turning to the authors' computational methods: Nucleated cell counts per sample were estimated from amplification of reference gene primers within the assay. Sequence reads were collapsed and filtered to measure the absolute abundance of every unique TCRbeta CDR3 rearrangement. Productive Simpson clonality was computed per sample as the square root of Simpson's diversity index over productive rearrangements. TCRdb mirrors the immuneACCESS table, restricted to in-frame sequences. Some clones are absent from its copies; in checked studies, under half trace to an unresolved V gene, and the reason for the others is unknown. The V and J calls and clone size were taken over from that table, and D and trimming were inferred from the DNA. The sample table holds about 87,000 clones, of which 89% were seen once. Clones ranked in the top ten supply more than 4.5% of the sample.

As concerns this clone: Its specific antigen is unknown. No quality values exist for individual bases; no much larger clone is one base distant.

This receptor was identified in a woman at least 80 years old with active COVID-19. Sequenced sample: peripheral blood.

The CDR3 has the sequence CASSYRSGTQNTEAFF. The DNA reads as follows: TGTGCCAGCAGTTACCGGTCAGGTACACAGAACACTGAAGCTTTCTTT. The chain is encoded by TRBV6-2 or TRBV6-3 joined to TRBJ1-1, with the D gene uncertain. Inclusive of the bounding cysteine and phenylalanine, the CDR3 is 16 residues long. Of the read, only the CDR3 DNA is kept; its 48 bases are in frame from base 1. V drops 2 bases and J drops 1 base, leaving 14 bases in between. CDR1 and CDR2 were assigned from the germline V gene as MNHEY and SVGEGT.